This TCR beta chain originates from a study of CD8+ T cells in alopecia areata. Study overall: The drug, oral tofacitinib, was given to treated patients at 5 to 10 mg twice daily. For 6 to 18 months, tofacitinib was taken, and 6 months off drug followed.

Study observations and caveats: Compared with normal scalp, lesional scalp had higher clonality and more expanded CD8+ clones.

The V and J ends lost 8 bases and 2 bases, in that order; junction bases with no gene match: 8. The germline V gene has CDR1 SGHRS and CDR2 YFSETQ. The CDR3 length is 14 residues. Peripheral blood and lesional scalp punch biopsies were taken from alopecia areata patients. Only a few counts were recorded for this clone. Its antigen is as yet unknown. Reverse transcription of extracted RNA yielded cDNA, which provided the sequencing template. The assay was immunoSEQ multiplex PCR, and TCRdb's table has in-frame clones only and misses some. The data contain some 120,000 clones, roughly 54% of them singletons.

The material sequenced was CD4+ T cells sorted from blood, taken at week 0. J is TRBJ2-5 and V is TRBV5-1; 8 bases are shared with TRBD2. This sequence was found in a human donor with alopecia areata. CDR3 sequence: CASTIAGTQETQYF. The CDR3 DNA reads as TGCGCCAGTACGATAGCGGGAACACAAGAGACCCAGTACTTC.